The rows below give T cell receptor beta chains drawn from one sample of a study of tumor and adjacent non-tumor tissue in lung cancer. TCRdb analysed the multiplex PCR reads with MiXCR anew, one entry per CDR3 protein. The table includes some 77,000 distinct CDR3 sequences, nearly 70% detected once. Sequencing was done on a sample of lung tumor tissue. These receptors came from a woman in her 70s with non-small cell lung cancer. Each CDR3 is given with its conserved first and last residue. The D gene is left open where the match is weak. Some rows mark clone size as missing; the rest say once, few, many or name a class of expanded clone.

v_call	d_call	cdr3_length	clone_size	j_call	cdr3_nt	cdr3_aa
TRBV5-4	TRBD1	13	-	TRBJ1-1	TGTGGCAGTAGGACAGGGGGTAGGACTGAAGCTCTCTTT	CGSRTGGRTEALF
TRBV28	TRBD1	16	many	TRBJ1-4	TGTGCCAGCAGCCGGGACAGCGGAGGTACTAATGAAAAACTGTTTTTT	CASSRDSGGTNEKLFF
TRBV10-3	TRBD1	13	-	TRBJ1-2	TGTACCATCAGCGCGACAGGGGTAGAGGGCTACACCTTT	CTISATGVEGYTF
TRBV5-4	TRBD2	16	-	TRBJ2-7	TGTGCCAGCAGTTTGGCCTTGACTAGCGGAATCTACGAGCAGTACTTT	CASSLALTSGIYEQYF
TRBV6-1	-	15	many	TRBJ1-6	TGTGCCAGCCTATTTGAGTTTCGGCTCGGTCCACCCCTCCACTTT	CASLFEFRLGPPLHF
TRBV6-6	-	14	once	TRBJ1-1	TGTGCCAGCCTCCAGGGAAGTGGGAACACTGAAGCTTCCTTT	CASLQGSGNTEASF
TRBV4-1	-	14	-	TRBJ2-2	TGCGCTAGCTTAGGACTTGCGAACAGCGGGGAGCTGTTTTTT	CASLGLANSGELFF
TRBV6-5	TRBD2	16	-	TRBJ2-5	TGCGCCAGCAGTTACTCGCTTTGGGAGGGGAAAGAGACCCAGTACTTC	CASSYSLWEGKETQYF
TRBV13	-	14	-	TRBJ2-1	TGTGCCAGCAGTCTTTCGGGCTGGCGGGATGAGCAGTTCTTC	CASSLSGWRDEQFF
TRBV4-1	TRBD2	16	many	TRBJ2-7	TGCGCCAGCAGCCCGCGACTAGCGGGAGGGACCTACGAGCAGTACTTC	CASSPRLAGGTYEQYF
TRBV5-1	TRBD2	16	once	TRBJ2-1	TGCGACAACAGCTGGGGACTAGCGGGAGGCTACAATGAGCAGTTCTTC	CDNSWGLAGGYNEQFF
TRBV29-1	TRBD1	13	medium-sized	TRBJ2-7	TGCAGCGTTGGGGACAGCACCCCCTACGAGCAGTACTTC	CSVGDSTPYEQYF
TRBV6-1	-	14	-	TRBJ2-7	TGTACCAGCAGGGGGGATTTAACGGCCTACGAGCAGTACTTC	CTSRGDLTAYEQYF
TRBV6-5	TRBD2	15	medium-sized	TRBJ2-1	TGTGCCAGCAGTTACTCGGCGACTAGCGGGAAGGGGCAGTTCTTC	CASSYSATSGKGQFF
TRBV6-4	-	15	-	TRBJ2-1	TGTGCCAGCAGCCGGGAATCGATTGGTGGGGGAGAGTACTTCTTC	CASSRESIGGGEYFF
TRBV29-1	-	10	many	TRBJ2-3	TGCAGCGCTTGGAGGGACTCGCAGTATTTT	CSAWRDSQYF
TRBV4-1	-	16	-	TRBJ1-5	TGCGCTAGCAGCCAAGGCGTAGGGGCCAATGGGCAGCCCCAGCTTTTT	CASSQGVGANGQPQLF
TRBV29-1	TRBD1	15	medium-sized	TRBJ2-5	TGCAGCGTTCCAGACATCCGGACAGGGAAAAAGACCCAGTACTTC	CSVPDIRTGKKTQYF
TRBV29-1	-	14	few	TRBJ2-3	TGCAGCGTTGTCGTATCCAGGGGAGCAGATACGCGGTATTTT	CSVVVSRGADTRYF
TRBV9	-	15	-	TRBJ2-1	TGTGCCAGCAGCCCCCGGACAGTGGTTGGCAATGAGCAGTTCTTC	CASSPRTVVGNEQFF
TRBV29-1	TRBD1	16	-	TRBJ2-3	TGTAGCGTTGAAGACGCCGGGACAGGCCCCCCAGATACACAGTATTTT	CSVEDAGTGPPDTQYF
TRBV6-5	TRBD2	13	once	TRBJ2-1	TGTGCCAGCAGCTTACTAGCGAACAATGAGCAGTTCTTC	CASSLLANNEQFF
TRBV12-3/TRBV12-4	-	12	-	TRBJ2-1	TGTGCCAGCAGTCGCAGACAGAGTGAGCGGTTCTTC	CASSRRQSERFF
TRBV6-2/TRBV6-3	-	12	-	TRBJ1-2	TGTGCCAGCAATCGGGTTACGGATGGCTACACCTTC	CASNRVTDGYTF
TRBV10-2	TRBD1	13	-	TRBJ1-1	TGCGCCAGCAGTGTGCTGGCAGGGGGTGAAGTTTTCTTT	CASSVLAGGEVFF
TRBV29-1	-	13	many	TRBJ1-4	TGCAGCGCCTTTGGGGCTGCAGTTGAAAAACTGTTTTTT	CSAFGAAVEKLFF
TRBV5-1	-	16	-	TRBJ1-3	TGCGCCAGCAGCTTGCAGGGATTTCACTCTGGAAACACCATATATTTT	CASSLQGFHSGNTIYF
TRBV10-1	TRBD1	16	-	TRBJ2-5	TGCACCAGCAGTGAGCTTGGGACAGGGGGACGAGAGACCCAGTACTTC	CTSSELGTGGRETQYF
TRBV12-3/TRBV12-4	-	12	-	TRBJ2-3	TGTGCCAGCAGGGTAAGTACAGATACGCAGTATTTT	CASRVSTDTQYF
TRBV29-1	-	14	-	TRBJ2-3	TGCAGCGCTTTGACTAGTGGGAGTTTAGATACGCAGTACTTT	CSALTSGSLDTQYF
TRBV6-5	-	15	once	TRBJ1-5	TGTGCCAGCATTTACGACGACTATAGCAATCAGCCCCAGCATTTT	CASIYDDYSNQPQHF
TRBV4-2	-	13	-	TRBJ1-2	TGTGCCTGCAGTCAAGACCGGAGGGGTGGCTACACCTTC	CACSQDRRGGYTF
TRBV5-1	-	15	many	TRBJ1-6	TGCGCCAGCAGCTTGACAGGCGGCGGGGGATCACCCCTCCACTTT	CASSLTGGGGSPLHF
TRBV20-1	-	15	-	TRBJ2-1	TGCAGTGCTAGAGATAGGTCGGGAGTTTACAATGAGCAGTTATTC	CSARDRSGVYNEQLF
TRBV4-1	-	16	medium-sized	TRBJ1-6	TGCGCCAGCAGCTATTCCACAGTCACCGATAATTCACCCCTCCACTTT	CASSYSTVTDNSPLHF